This T cell receptor beta chain is from a study of cytomegalovirus exposure and HLA in healthy donors (dated by TCRdb to 2015 to 2018). Background on the whole study: In an earlier analysis of 550 to 750 of the donors, about 270 Gb of sequence data and about 110 million unique TCR beta sequences from roughly 190 million T cells were reported. Around 320 gigabases of sequencing data and 78 million or so unique TCR sequences were included in an early release covering 550 to 800 HLA-typed donors. The genetic ancestry cluster associated with self-reported Caucasian donors included 65% to 90% of the roughly 400 genotyped donors. The study aimed to test whether cataloging public T cell receptors could reveal signatures of past pathogen exposure. The study used immunosequencing to profile the T cell repertoires of more than 650 subjects and linked those repertoires to cytomegalovirus serostatus. In addition to the first cohort of 650 to 750 subjects, a separate validation cohort of under 150 different subjects was used. The study combined high-throughput TCR immunosequencing, statistical association of individual TCRs with disease status, and machine learning to predict cytomegalovirus infection status. In a later analysis, previously published TCR beta repertoires from about 670 donors were re-analyzed and high-resolution HLA genotyping was added so that TCR occurrence patterns could be studied. Rather than using new phenotypic data, the later analysis identified candidate immune exposures from TCR beta sequences and from how often those sequences occurred across donors. In an earlier analysis of a few hundred of the donors, high-throughput TCR beta sequencing was used to judge whether each TCR beta V gene segment behaved as functional or pseudogenic. Donor age, sex, ethnicity and CMV serostatus were compiled together with the repertoire data. Genome-wide SNP genotypes for about 65% of the 666 donors were used in a later genetic analysis, which treated that subset as a discovery cohort. All discovery cohort repertoires had been generated using a single sequencing platform. Both class I and class II loci were covered by HLA typing, at four-digit resolution. Typing coverage differed by locus: A, B, C, DRB1 and DQB1 were typed in roughly 620-630 donors, DQA1 in 522, DPA1 in around 610, and DPB1 in 400 to 480. About five DR-DQ haplotypes were handled as single units for association and clustering because linkage in the cohort was strong. Among about 370 genotyped donors of the cohort, an average of around 220,000 unique TCR beta nucleotide sequences was sequenced per donor, of which approximately 18% were non-productive. The investigation overall reported the following: In the study, around 150 TCR beta chains were listed as associated with cytomegalovirus. In this cohort, only TCR beta chains were sequenced, and detectable features were limited by the absence of alpha or paired-chain data. Some IMGT-functional V segments, including TRBV6-2 and TRBV6-3, could not be told apart with the 87-base-pair reads, so those segments were excluded. Roughly uniform sequencing depth across donors was assumed in presence/absence analyses, although this assumption may not hold. Most CMV-associated TCR beta chains appeared to be HLA-restricted in a later analysis, and the HLA associations seemed to be driven largely by CMV exposure. When HLA alleles, especially DR and DQ, strongly co-occurred, attributing TCR associations to individual alleles was difficult. A later analysis found that HLA-associated TCR beta chains were more clonally expanded and had lower generation probabilities than equally common non-associated chains. In an earlier analysis of around 600 of the donors, most TCR beta V segments appeared in productive rearrangements about 87% or about 30% of the time, broadly matching IMGT annotations. Cytomegalovirus status was reported to be diagnosed by the classifier with high specificity and sensitivity in both the original and validation cohorts. A further reported finding was that TCR beta sequences accurately predicted the HLA-A and HLA-B alleles for most subjects in the first cohort. In a later analysis, the rate of TCR association differed among HLA loci, with DRB1 alleles having the most associated TCRs and HLA-C alleles having the fewest. The only immune exposure information available for the cohort was CMV serostatus. Linkage disequilibrium might explain the correlated functional status among segregating V segments, but an unknown experimental factor could not be ruled out. In vitro tests confirmed that a few of the cytomegalovirus-associated TCR beta chains recognize cytomegalovirus antigens. Because HLA typing was unavailable for some donors at each locus, only the typed subset was used in association tests. It was suggested by the authors that the approach could potentially be generalized to other disease states and immunological phenotypes. According to a later analysis, parvovirus B19, influenza, CMV and Epstein-Barr virus appeared linked to several top co-occurrence clusters. According to a later genetic analysis, donors in an Asian-associated ancestry cluster had fewer N-insertions in productive TCRs than the approximately 710-donor mean. A cluster of highly shared sequence variants was judged likely to be a technical artifact of the sequencing pipeline. While some public TCRs were present in many individuals, most TCR sequences turned up only very rarely across donors. In a later genetic analysis, a missense DCLRE1C variant was associated with V-gene and J-gene trimming of TCR beta chains, and the association was replicated in an independent cohort. A later analysis associated about 17,000 TCR beta sequences with specific HLA alleles at a false discovery rate of 0.05. The earlier analysis of a few hundred of the donors excluded 15 to 20 rarely observed V segments, including chromosome 9 orphons, because counts were too low.

With respect to this clone: Its antigen is unknown.

The cohort comprised more than 550 healthy bone marrow donors. All cohort members were sampled while nominally healthy, although unrecorded immune exposures were likely present. The donor was CMV seropositive and belonged to the group of more than 250 seropositive cohort members. Each donor provided a peripheral blood sample, and peripheral blood mononuclear cells were used for TCR beta sequencing. Genomic DNA extraction from the blood cell samples was performed with the Qiagen DNeasy Blood Extraction Kit. Libraries were built with the immunoSEQ multiplex PCR assay. For the multiplex PCR, a mixture combining 60 forward primers for TCR Vbeta segments and 13 reverse primers for TCR Jbeta segments was used. The CDR3 region of rearranged TCR beta genes was amplified from genomic DNA by a multiplex PCR assay. The Illumina HiSeq System was used to sequence the amplified TCR beta libraries as 87-base-pair reads. In the paper's pipeline: Across the 700 or so repertoires, a later analysis counted tens of millions of unique TCR beta chains, roughly 11 million of which were shared by at least two donors. Raw reads were error-corrected and collapsed into unique sequences by a nearest-neighbor algorithm in which closely related sequences were merged to remove PCR and sequencing errors. V, D and J gene segments were assigned by aligning CDR3 sequences to IMGT reference sequences. For a sequence to be retained, a match of at least six nucleotides to both a V gene segment and a J gene segment was required. A rearrangement was called productive if the CDR3 had no stop codons and remained in frame with V and J, and every other rearrangement was called non-productive. Following IMGT convention, CDR3 was defined as the stretch from the second conserved V-encoded cysteine up to the conserved J-encoded phenylalanine. Sequences without an unambiguous match to a single V gene segment were excluded from the earlier analysis of approximately 600 of the donors. An earlier analysis of 500 to 600 of the donors classified V segments as functional when productive rearrangements were above 56.7% and as segregating when the standard deviation between donors was above 5%. A statistical classification framework was built for diagnosing cytomegalovirus status from the catalog of TCR beta chain sequences. V and J gene assignment, in a later analysis, came from comparing TCR nucleotide sequences with IMGT/GENE-DB human TR gene sequences. Using the TCRdist pipeline, a later analysis assigned CDR3 sequences along with most-parsimonious VDJ recombination scenarios. In a later analysis, every TCR beta chain was defined by the combination of its CDR3 amino acid sequence and its V-gene family, and reads without a unique V-gene family were dropped. A later analysis removed 550 to 700 highly shared, low-generation-probability nucleotide sequences to deal with suspected cross-contamination and a sequencing artifact. A later analysis calculated a clonal expansion index for each public chain from normalized within-repertoire ranks of inferred template counts. Generation probabilities in a later analysis came from a VDJ recombination model fitted to out-of-frame rearrangements, and those results were checked against IGoR. In a later analysis, hypergeometric tests were used to score TCR-TCR, TCR-HLA and TCR-CMV co-occurrence, with a repertoire-size bias correction applied to TCR pairs. In a later analysis, false discovery rates were estimated by permuting HLA or CMV assignments 20 times. In a later analysis, co-occurring TCRs were grouped with DBSCAN, and TCRdist sequence similarity was added when clustering was performed within HLA-allele-positive subsets. Repertoires with fewer than 30,000 or more than 120,000 public chains were left out of co-occurrence clustering, as were four to six repertoires with anomalous nucleotide sharing. TCRdb stores this immuneACCESS table with in-frame sequences only. Part of the clones is absent; in the studies checked, under half of the shortfall reflects unresolved V genes, and no reason is known for the rest. V and J calls and clone size come straight from that table; D and trimming were deduced from the DNA. For this sample, the table gives roughly 220,000 clones. The top ten hold roughly 1.2% of the sample.

CDR1 and CDR2 are read off the germline V gene as SGDLS and YYNGEE. V trim: 4 bases; J trim: 5 bases; unmatched bases: 6. Including cysteine and phenylalanine, the CDR3 has 16 amino acids. CDR3 DNA only is kept here, 48 bases in frame from base 1. Source material: PBMCs. The receptor was derived from a girl aged 2 to 10 in good health and CMV-seropositive. Recombination linked TRBV9 to TRBJ2-3; 14 bases in the junction line up with TRBD2. The base sequence is TGTGCCAGCAGCCCGCCCGGACTAGCGGGAGGAGATACGCAGTATTTT. This codes for CASSPPGLAGGDTQYF. Beyond the CDR3, the reference TRBV9 and TRBJ2-3 genes provide the residues; the full variable domain reads: DSGVTQTPKHLITATGQRVTLRCSPRSGDLSVYWYQQSLDQGLQFLIQYYNGEERAKGNILERFSAQQFPDLHSELNLSSLELGDSALYFCASSPPGLAGGDTQYFGPGTRLTVL.